A selection of T cell receptor beta chains follows, all from one sample in a study of blood T cell repertoires in COVID-19. Produced via immunoSEQ multiplex PCR; TCRdb's table is partial and in-frame only. Among hundreds of thousands of clones listed, roughly 90% were seen once. Specimen: PBMCs or T cells enriched from blood (not recorded which). The source is a woman aged 25 to 39 with acute COVID-19. Each CDR3 is given with its conserved first and last residue. The D gene is left open where the match is weak. Some rows mark clone size as missing; the rest say once, few, many or name a class of expanded clone.

d_call	v_call	clone_size	j_call	cdr3_aa	cdr3_nt
NA	TRBV6-2/TRBV6-3	NA	TRBJ2-7	CASSYLGQPKSYEQYF	TGTGCCAGCAGTTACTTAGGACAGCCAAAATCCTACGAGCAGTACTTC
NA	TRBV5-1	NA	TRBJ1-2	CASSLVTESYGYTF	TGCGCCAGCAGCTTGGTTACAGAATCCTATGGCTACACCTTC
TRBD2	TRBV30	few	TRBJ2-5	CAWSVGNAGGKETQYF	TGTGCCTGGAGTGTAGGGAACGCGGGGGGGAAAGAGACCCAGTACTTC
TRBD1	TRBV27	NA	TRBJ1-2	CASSPRAGGYGYTF	TGTGCCAGCAGTCCCCGGGCAGGGGGCTATGGCTACACCTTC
TRBD1	TRBV6-5	NA	TRBJ2-7	CASRQGVANEQYF	TGTGCCAGCAGGCAGGGGGTCGCCAACGAGCAGTACTTC
TRBD1	TRBV7-7	NA	TRBJ1-2	CASSPLPQGAPNYGYTF	TGTGCTAGCAGCCCACTCCCCCAGGGGGCCCCTAACTATGGCTACACCTTC
NA	TRBV6-5	few	TRBJ2-1	CASSPGVADYNEQFF	TGTGCCAGCAGCCCCGGAGTAGCGGATTACAATGAGCAGTTCTTC
TRBD1	TRBV16	NA	TRBJ1-2	CASSQLKMKDRLFSYGYTF	TGTGCCAGCAGCCAATTAAAAATGAAGGACAGGCTATTTAGCTATGGCTACACCTTC
NA	TRBV7-6	NA	TRBJ2-2	CASSQEDNTGELFF	TGTGCCAGCAGCCAAGAGGATAACACCGGGGAGCTGTTTTTT
TRBD1	TRBV10-3	NA	TRBJ1-2	CAISPVQGAEYGYTF	TGTGCCATCAGCCCTGTCCAGGGGGCTGAGTATGGCTACACCTTC
NA	TRBV3-1/TRBV3-2	NA	TRBJ2-3	CASSPTGLSDTQYF	TGTGCCAGCAGCCCCACGGGATTATCAGATACGCAGTATTTT
TRBD1	TRBV4-3	NA	TRBJ2-1	CASSQDNSRTGIGFF	TGCGCCAGCAGCCAAGATAATTCCCGGACAGGGATCGGGTTCTTC
TRBD1	TRBV7-8	NA	TRBJ1-5	CASSPTLRDRDFWQPQHF	TGTGCCAGCAGTCCCACGCTTCGGGACAGGGATTTTTGGCAGCCCCAGCATTTT
TRBD1	TRBV19	NA	TRBJ1-2	CASNPLGTATNYGYTF	TGTGCCAGCAACCCACTAGGGACAGCTACTAACTATGGCTACACCTTC
NA	TRBV27	NA	TRBJ2-1	CASSLGGAGYNEQFF	TGTGCCAGCAGTTTAGGAGGAGCAGGTTACAATGAGCAGTTCTTC
NA	TRBV4-3	NA	TRBJ2-1	CASSQDAGQLVGSYNEQFF	TGCGCCAGCAGCCAAGACGCCGGACAGTTGGTCGGCTCCTACAATGAGCAGTTCTTC
TRBD2	TRBV30	NA	TRBJ2-7	CAWSGGLAGGTYEQYF	TGTGCCTGGAGTGGGGGACTAGCGGGGGGAACCTACGAGCAGTACTTC
NA	TRBV5-1	NA	TRBJ1-4	CASSLGQGGEKLFF	TGCGCCAGCAGCTTGGGTCAGGGTGGTGAAAAACTGTTTTTT
NA	TRBV15	once	TRBJ1-2	CATSRDWGDYGYTF	TGTGCCACCAGCAGAGATTGGGGGGACTATGGCTACACCTTC
TRBD2	TRBV5-4	NA	TRBJ2-1	CASSPGGPRVYNEQFF	TGTGCCAGCAGCCCGGGGGGGCCAAGGGTCTACAATGAGCAGTTCTTC
TRBD1	TRBV11-1	NA	TRBJ1-2	CASSSTGEFGYGYTF	TGTGCCAGCAGCTCGACAGGGGAGTTTGGCTATGGCTACACCTTC
TRBD2	TRBV4-2	NA	TRBJ2-2	CASSRHYSGGRTGELFF	TGTGCCAGCAGCCGCCACTATAGCGGGGGACGCACCGGGGAGCTGTTTTTT
NA	TRBV6-1	NA	TRBJ1-1	CASSEGGRCFF	TGTGCCAGCAGTGAAGGGGGCAGGTGCTTCTTT
TRBD2	TRBV7-6	NA	TRBJ2-2	CASSFPQAGGPTGELFF	TGTGCCAGCAGCTTCCCTCAAGCGGGGGGGCCCACCGGGGAGCTGTTTTTT
NA	TRBV21-1	NA	TRBJ2-7	CASSGPGQGSYEQYF	TGTGCCAGCAGCGGCCCGGGACAGGGATCCTACGAGCAGTACTTC
TRBD2	TRBV4-1	NA	TRBJ2-1	CASSQQERGANNEQFF	TGCGCCAGCAGCCAGCAGGAGCGGGGGGCCAATAATGAGCAGTTCTTC